This entry concerns a single TCR beta chain. This sample was included in a study of blood T cell repertoires in COVID-19. At the level of the study: Acute and convalescent COVID-19 samples came from the United States, Italy and Spain. From T cells, B-cell-depleted T cells, or PBMCs came the material, which was cDNA or gDNA.

V shed 1 base and J shed 4 bases, with 10 bases lying between them. Germline loops: CDR1 SGHNT, CDR2 YYREEE (reference sequence). This CDR3 is 14 amino acids long. The method was immunoSEQ multiplex PCR; TCRdb's version includes in-frame clones alone and lacks a portion of them. This table holds just under 150,000 clones, 84% found once. This sequence was found in a human donor in a cohort sampled during active COVID-19. Sequencing used peripheral blood. The chain has TRBV5-4 and TRBJ2-3; TRBD2 is a possible D gene (5 bases). The CDR3 nucleotides read TGTGCCAGCAGCTTGAGCCGGGGTCCAGATACGCAGTATTTT. This codes for CASSLSRGPDTQYF.